The 25 T cell receptor beta chains below all came from one sample that was sequenced in a study of cytomegalovirus exposure and HLA in healthy donors (dated by TCRdb to the late 2010s). The protocol used for the library was the immunoSEQ multiplex PCR assay. This is the immuneACCESS table as TCRdb keeps it, with only in-frame sequences that have V and J called. A part of the clones is gone; compared with another copy, unresolved V genes explain less than half, and the rest is unexplained. This sample has 200,000 to 250,000 clones in its table, and 80% to 85% of those were observed once. 11% to 15% of the sample comes from the top ten. The sample taken for sequencing was PBMCs. Source of these receptors: a woman in her twenties or thirties in good health and CMV-seropositive.

This sequence joins TRBV27 and TRBJ1-5; no definite D call. V shed 5 bases and J shed 0 bases, with 14 bases lying between them. The CDR3 consists of 16 residues. Germline V gene lookup returns CDR1 MNHEY and CDR2 SMNVEV (reference sequence). CDR3 sequence reads: CASSKGSGVSNQPQHF. DNA for the CDR3: TGTGCCAGCAGTAAGGGATCAGGAGTTAGCAATCAGCCCCAGCATTTT.

The genes are TRBV30 and TRBJ2-1; D gene ambiguous. The ends were cut back, 2 bases at V and 4 bases at J, with 15 bases in the middle. Germline V lookup: CDR1 GTSNPN, CDR2 SVGIG (reference sequence). The CDR3 length is 15 residues. CDR3 DNA: TGTGCCTGGAGTTTGTTAGCCACCCCTTACAATGAGCAGTTCTTC. Translating it yields CAWSLLATPYNEQFF.

The chain combines TRBV7-3 with TRBJ2-7; D is possibly TRBD1 or TRBD2 (6 bases each). The germline V gene has CDR1 SGHTA and CDR2 FQGTGA. The CDR3 covers 15 residues. V was trimmed by 2 bases and J by 2 bases, leaving 13 bases between them. CDR3: CASSLEGGYAYEQYF. The DNA of the CDR3 is TGTGCCAGCAGCTTAGAGGGGGGTTACGCCTACGAGCAGTACTTC.

The V and J genes are TRBV7-2 and TRBJ1-5; D gene unclear. There are 15 residues in the CDR3. CDR1 and CDR2 from the germline V gene are SGHTA and FQGNSA. Between the trimmed V and J ends, which lost 4 bases and 3 bases, there was a span of 13 bases. CDR3 residues: CASSSGMLNNQPQHF. CDR3 DNA: TGTGCCAGCAGCTCCGGGATGTTAAACAATCAGCCCCAGCATTTT.

The chain carries TRBV9 and TRBJ2-3, with TRBD2 matching over 11 bases. The CDR3 loop spans 15 amino acids. Trimming took 2 bases from V and 6 from J; bases not matched to a gene: 5. Germline V gives CDR1 SGDLS, CDR2 YYNGEE. Written as DNA, the CDR3 is TGTGCCAGCAGCGTTTTTAGCGGGAGGGGGGATACGCAGTATTTT. Translated: CASSVFSGRGDTQYF.

V and J are TRBV11-3 and TRBJ2-3; D is uncertain. The CDR3 loop spans 14 amino acids. CDR1 SGHNT and CDR2 YENEEA come from the germline V gene. Trimming removed 7 bases at V and 0 bases at J, with 11 bases between. CDR3 coding DNA: TGTGCCAGCACCTACACCACTAGCACAGATACGCAGTATTTT. Translating it yields CASTYTTSTDTQYF.

V usage is TRBV7-9 and J usage is TRBJ1-2; no definite D call. The CDR3 covers 12 residues. Deletions cut 5 bases from V and 4 bases from J, with 8 bases between. The germline V gene has CDR1 SEHNR and CDR2 FQNEAQ (reference sequence). In DNA form, the CDR3 reads TGTGCCAGCAGCCTAAACGGCTATGGCTACACCTTC. This gives the protein CASSLNGYGYTF.

The rearrangement joins TRBV5-1 to TRBJ1-4; D unresolved. Per the germline V gene, CDR1 is SGHRS and CDR2 is YFSETQ. The CDR3 is made up of 14 amino acids. The ends were cut back, 2 bases at V and 3 bases at J, with 8 bases in the middle. CDR3 sequence: CASSFGRPNEKLFF. In DNA, the CDR3 is TGCGCCAGCAGCTTTGGCAGGCCTAATGAAAAACTGTTTTTT.

This clone appeared many times. The chain uses TRBV6-5 and TRBJ1-2, with D uncertain. The germline CDR1 and CDR2 sequences are MNHEY and SVGAGI. Between the trimmed V and J ends, which lost 4 bases and 6 bases, there was a span of 15 bases. This CDR3 has 14 amino acids. In DNA, the CDR3 is TGTGCCAGCAGTTTGGGCCCCTGGAACGATGGCTACACCTTC. Translating gives CASSLGPWNDGYTF.

This chain uses TRBV6-5 with TRBJ1-1; 9 positions agree with TRBD1. CDR1 MNHEY and CDR2 SVGAGI come from the germline V gene. This CDR3 has 15 amino acids. In nucleotides, the CDR3 is TGTGTGGCGGGACAGGGAAGCCCCCCATCGGCTGAAGCTTTCTTT. Protein: CVAGQGSPPSAEAFF.

The gene calls are TRBV5-6 and TRBJ2-7; tentatively, D is TRBD2 (7 bases). The CDR3 length is 16 residues. Germline CDR1 and CDR2: SGHDT and YYEEEE. V was pared by 3 bases and J by 6 bases, with 22 bases between. The CDR3 region is CASSSLGLPKGVEQYF. The CDR3 DNA sequence: TGTGCCAGCAGCTCGTTGGGACTACCAAAGGGGGTCGAGCAGTACTTC.

The chain carries TRBV19 and TRBJ2-5; D gene ambiguous. Germline CDR1 is LNHDA and CDR2 is SQIVND (reference sequence). Trimming stripped 3 bases from V and 0 bases from J, with 8 bases between. CDR3 length: 14 amino acids. The CDR3 bases are TGTGCCAGTAGTATCAACCTGTACCAAGAGACCCAGTACTTC. Translated, it gives CASSINLYQETQYF.

This chain links TRBV6-1 with TRBJ1-5, with D possibly TRBD1 on 5 matching bases. V was clipped by 8 bases and J by 7 bases, with 15 bases between them. The CDR3 totals 13 residues. Looked up from germline, CDR1 is MNHNS and CDR2 is SASEGT. CDR3 loop: CASALARDQPQHF. CDR3 nucleotide sequence: TGTGCCAGCGCGTTGGCTAGGGACCAGCCCCAGCATTTT.

V and J are TRBV11-3 and TRBJ1-1, with TRBD1 as a possible D gene (5 bases). The CDR3 covers 13 residues. Trimming stripped 5 bases from V and 2 bases from J, with 9 bases between. CDR1 and CDR2 (germline): SGHNT, YENEEA. DNA for the CDR3: TGTGCCAGCAGCCACGGGGGTAACACTGAAGCTTTCTTT. Protein sequence: CASSHGGNTEAFF.

The chain recombines TRBV9 with TRBJ1-2; D is possibly TRBD1 (5 bases). Germline CDR1 is SGDLS and CDR2 is YYNGEE. Trimming removed 9 bases at V and 3 bases at J, with 18 bases between. The CDR3 sequence is 14 residues long. CDR3 nucleotide sequence: TGTGCCACCTCCCCCCGGGGGATGGACTATGGCTACACCTTC. Its translation: CATSPRGMDYGYTF.

The J gene is TRBJ1-2, the V gene TRBV9; no firm D call. The V gene lost 3 bases and the J gene lost 4 bases, with 10 bases spanning the gap. Germline-derived CDR1 and CDR2 are SGDLS and YYNGEE. CDR3 length equals 13 residues. CDR3 sequence reads: CASSDLVTYGYTF. The CDR3 DNA reads TGTGCCAGCAGCGACCTAGTCACCTATGGCTACACCTTC. Combining the CDR3 with reference TRBV9 and TRBJ1-2 gives the whole variable domain DSGVTQTPKHLITATGQRVTLRCSPRSGDLSVYWYQQSLDQGLQFLIQYYNGEERAKGNILERFSAQQFPDLHSELNLSSLELGDSALYFCASSDLVTYGYTFGSGTRLTVV.

The V and J genes are TRBV5-4 and TRBJ2-7; D gene ambiguous. This CDR3 is 12 amino acids long. V was cut by 4 bases and J by 0 bases, with 5 bases left in between. Looked up from germline, CDR1 is SGHNT and CDR2 is YYREEE (reference sequence). The CDR3 sequence is CASSGSSYEQYF. The CDR3 DNA sequence: TGTGCCAGCAGCGGAAGCTCCTACGAGCAGTACTTC.

This CDR3 is CASSVAWGHEQYF. The CDR3 DNA is TGTGCCAGCAGCGTAGCTTGGGGCCACGAGCAGTACTTC. The gene calls are TRBV9 and TRBJ2-7; D may be TRBD1 (5 bases). From germline, CDR1 is SGDLS and CDR2 YYNGEE. The CDR3 loop spans 13 amino acids. V was shortened by 0 bases and J by 5 bases, with 9 bases between the two germline ends.

CDR3 bases: TGCAGCGTTGTCCGGGGAAACACAGATACGCAGTATTTT. Its protein product is CSVVRGNTDTQYF. The V gene is TRBV29-1, the J gene TRBJ2-3; tentatively, D is TRBD2 (5 bases). The V gene lost 4 bases and the J gene lost 2 bases, with 10 bases spanning the gap. Germline values: CDR1 SQVTM, CDR2 ANQGSEA. The CDR3 contains 13 residues.

The chain couples TRBV28 to TRBJ2-6, with unresolved D. Germline CDR1 is MDHEN and CDR2 is SYDVKM. CDR3 length: 13 amino acids. Trimming cost V 9 bases and J 2 bases, with 8 bases left between them. CDR3 nucleotide sequence: TGTGCCAGTACCTCTCCTGGGGCCAACGTCCTGACTTTC. It encodes CASTSPGANVLTF.

This rearrangement joins TRBV30 to TRBJ1-2, with D perhaps TRBD1 (6 bases). CDR3 length equals 15 residues. Trimming left V 4 bases short and J 5 bases short, with 20 bases between. Germline CDR1 and CDR2: GTSNPN and SVGIG (reference sequence). CDR3 region: CAWTHPRTVAYGYTF. The CDR3 coding sequence is TGTGCCTGGACTCATCCCCGGACAGTAGCTTATGGCTACACCTTC. The full variable domain, its missing parts supplied by reference TRBV30 and TRBJ1-2, is SQTIHQWPATLVQPVGSPLSLECTVEGTSNPNLYWYRQAAGRGLQLLFYSVGIGQISSEVPQNLSASRPQDRQFILSSKKLLLSDSGFYLCAWTHPRTVAYGYTFGSGTRLTVV.

This chain links TRBV11-3 with TRBJ2-1, with TRBD2 matching 8 bases. CDR3 length: 15 amino acids. Germline values: CDR1 SGHNT, CDR2 YENEEA. Unmatched junction bases numbered 5, after V lost 1 base and J lost 6 bases. The CDR3 coding sequence is TGTGCCAGCAGCTTAGTTTCGGGGGGGAGCAATGAGCAGTTCTTC. This gives the protein CASSLVSGGSNEQFF.

V usage is TRBV7-9 and J usage is TRBJ1-1, with 8 bases matching TRBD1. V was pared by 1 base and J by 6 bases, with 7 bases of the junction left unmatched. Germline CDR1 SEHNR, CDR2 FQNEAQ (reference sequence). This CDR3 contains 15 residues. The CDR3 region has the DNA TGTGCCAGCAGCTTAGGGGGACAGGTTAAAGCTGAAGCTTTCTTT. It translates to CASSLGGQVKAEAFF.

The chain couples TRBV28 to TRBJ1-5; the match to TRBD1 covers 8 bases. The ends lost 6 bases at V and 4 bases at J; junction bases unmatched: 8. The germline gives CDR1 MDHEN, CDR2 SYDVKM. The CDR3 is 15 residues long. The CDR3 region is CASSQTGDRNQPQHF. The CDR3 region has the DNA TGTGCCAGCAGCCAGACAGGGGATAGGAATCAGCCCCAGCATTTT.

The chain carries TRBV25-1 and TRBJ2-5; TRBD1 might be the D (6 bases). In germline, CDR1 is MGHDK, CDR2 SYGVNS. This CDR3 comprises 14 residues. V gave up 1 base and J gave up 5 bases, with 11 bases separating them. CDR3 sequence: CASSESWGQETQYF. CDR3 DNA sequence: TGTGCCAGCAGTGAATCATGGGGGCAGGAGACCCAGTACTTC.